Shown below are 6 T cell receptor beta chains from a single sample sequenced in a study of shared clonotypes between healthy human individuals. Naive CD8 cells were CD45RO-negative, positively selected for CCR7, excluding terminally differentiated effector memory CD45RA+ cells. The method was immunoSEQ multiplex PCR; TCRdb's version includes in-frame clones alone and lacks a portion of them. There are approximately 720,000 clones in the sample; 92% occur only once, and 24% lies in the top ten. Specimen: naive CD8+ T cells sorted from blood. The receptors stem from a man aged 25-45 years in good health.

The chain is built from TRBV19 and TRBJ1-5; D is unclear. Germline lookup yields CDR1 LNHDA and CDR2 SQIVND (reference sequence). This CDR3 contains 13 residues. Trimming left V 3 bases short and J 4 bases short, with 7 bases between. The CDR3 DNA sequence: TGTGCCAGTAGTATTTTGGAAAATCAGCCCCAGCATTTT. It codes for CASSILENQPQHF.

J is TRBJ2-2 and V is TRBV15, with D possibly called TRBD1 or TRBD2 (5 bases each). From germline, CDR1 is LNHNV and CDR2 YYDKDF (reference sequence). With 1 base removed from V and 3 bases from J, the gap between germline ends came to 6 bases. The CDR3 has 14 residues. As DNA, the CDR3 is TGTGCCACCAGCAGAGGGGGGTACACCGGGGAGCTGTTTTTT. Translating it yields CATSRGGYTGELFF.

The chain joins TRBV13 to TRBJ1-3; 7 bases match TRBD1. Germline V gene data show CDR1 as PRHDT and CDR2 as FYEKMQ (reference sequence). This CDR3 region has 15 residues. V was pared by 3 bases and J by 4 bases, with 6 bases of the junction left unmatched. Here the CDR3 reads CASSLEQGLGNTIYF. The CDR3 region has the DNA TGTGCCAGCAGCTTGGAACAGGGGTTAGGAAACACCATATATTTT.

CDR3 loop: CAWSSRQFYEQYF. The CDR3, as DNA: TGTGCCTGGAGTAGTAGGCAGTTCTACGAGCAGTACTTC. The chain has TRBV30 and TRBJ2-7; no reliable D call. V was cut by 2 bases and J by 3 bases, with 11 bases left in between. CDR3 size: 13 residues. Germline CDR1 GTSNPN, CDR2 SVGIG (reference sequence).

The chain joins TRBV13 to TRBJ2-1; 7 positions match TRBD2. Germline values: CDR1 PRHDT, CDR2 FYEKMQ (reference sequence). This CDR3 region has 16 residues. Trimming removed 7 bases from V and 4 bases from J; junction bases left unmatched: 13. The CDR3 region has the DNA TGTGCCAGCACCGTTGCAGGAACGGGAGGTTACAATGAGCAGTTCTTC. Translated: CASTVAGTGGYNEQFF. Combining the CDR3 with reference TRBV13 and TRBJ2-1 gives the whole variable domain AAGVIQSPRHLIKEKRETATLKCYPIPRHDTVYWYQQGPGQDPQFLISFYEKMQSDKGSIPDRFSAQQFSDYHSELNMSSLELGDSALYFCASTVAGTGGYNEQFFGPGTRLTVL.

The chain links TRBV29-1 to TRBJ2-1, with TRBD2 identical over 10 bases. Germline V gene data show CDR1 as SQVTM and CDR2 as ANQGSEA. V lost 0 bases to trimming and J lost 2 bases; unmatched junction nucleotides: 13. The CDR3 is 19 residues long. Here the CDR3 DNA reads TGCAGCGTTGAAGATCGGGCTAGCGGGAGATCCGAACCCTACAATGAGCAGTTCTTC. Protein product: CSVEDRASGRSEPYNEQFF.